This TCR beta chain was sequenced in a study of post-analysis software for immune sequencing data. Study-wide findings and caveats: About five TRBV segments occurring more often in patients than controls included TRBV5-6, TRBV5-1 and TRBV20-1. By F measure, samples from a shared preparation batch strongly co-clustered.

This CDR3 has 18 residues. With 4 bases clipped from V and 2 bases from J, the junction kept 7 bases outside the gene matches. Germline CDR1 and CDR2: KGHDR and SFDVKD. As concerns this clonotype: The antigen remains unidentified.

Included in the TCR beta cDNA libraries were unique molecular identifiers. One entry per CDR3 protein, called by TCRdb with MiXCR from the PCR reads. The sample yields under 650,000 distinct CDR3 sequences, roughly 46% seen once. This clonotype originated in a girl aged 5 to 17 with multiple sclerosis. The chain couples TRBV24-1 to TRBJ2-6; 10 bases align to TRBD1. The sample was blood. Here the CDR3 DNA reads TGTGCCACCAGTGAACCCCGGGACAGGGGTACTGGGGCCAACGTCCTGACTTTC. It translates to CATSEPRDRGTGANVLTF.